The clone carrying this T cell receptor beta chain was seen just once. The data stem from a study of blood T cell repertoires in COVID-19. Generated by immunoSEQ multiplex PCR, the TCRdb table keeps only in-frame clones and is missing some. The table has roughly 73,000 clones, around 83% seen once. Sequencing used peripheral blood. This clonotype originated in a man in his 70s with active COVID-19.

The CDR3 protein is CAWSGLAGVTNEQYF. The CDR3 nucleotides read TGTGCCTGGAGCGGGCTAGCGGGAGTTACGAACGAGCAGTACTTC. This chain uses TRBV30 with TRBJ2-7; 10 bases match TRBD2. The V gene's germline CDR1 is GTSNPN and CDR2 SVGIG (reference sequence). This CDR3 contains 15 residues. The ends lost 3 bases at V and 5 bases at J; junction bases unmatched: 10.